Shown below are 24 T cell receptor beta chains from a single sample sequenced in a study of CD8+ T cells in alopecia areata. Reverse transcribed after extraction, RNA yielded cDNA as the sequencing template. Profiling relied on immunoSEQ multiplex PCR, and the TCRdb table lists in-frame clones only, not all of them. The sample records fewer than 40,000 clones, more than 50% being singletons. CD4+ cells from about 5 patients underwent sorting into CD25+CD127- cells. Sample: CD4+ Tregs sorted from blood. The origin of the receptors is a human donor with alopecia areata.

This clone occurred a few times. The genes are TRBV28 and TRBJ2-3; 8 bases line up with TRBD2. This CDR3 is built from 15 residues. Trimming took 6 bases from V and 0 from J; bases not matched to a gene: 5. Germline CDR1 is MDHEN and CDR2 is SYDVKM. The DNA of the CDR3 is TGTGCCAGCAGGGGAGCGGGAGCTAGCACAGATACGCAGTATTTT. Amino acid sequence: CASRGAGASTDTQYF.

The rearrangement uses TRBV6-5 and TRBJ2-7, with 7 nucleotides matching TRBD1. V shed 0 bases and J 2 bases; nucleotides not matched to a gene: 4. The CDR3 totals 15 residues. CDR1 MNHEY and CDR2 SVGAGI come from the germline V gene. The CDR3 is CASSYSRQGAYEQYF. For the CDR3, the DNA is TGTGCCAGCAGTTACTCGAGGCAGGGGGCCTACGAGCAGTACTTC.

The chain joins TRBV7-2 to TRBJ1-2, with 10 bases fitting TRBD1. V shed 1 base, J shed 4 bases, and the junction held 3 bases outside the gene matches. The CDR3 consists of 15 residues. Per germline, CDR1 SGHTA and CDR2 FQGNSA. The DNA for the CDR3 is TGTGCCAGCAGCTTAGTGACAGGGGGCGTCTATGGCTACACCTTC. Amino acid sequence: CASSLVTGGVYGYTF.

This chain connects TRBV28 to TRBJ2-7, with no clear D. Trimming pared 5 bases from V and 4 bases from J, leaving 6 bases between. The CDR3 runs 11 residues. Germline V gives CDR1 MDHEN, CDR2 SYDVKM. The DNA for the CDR3 is TGTGCCAGCAGTCGGAGATACGAGCAGTACTTC. This sequence encodes CASSRRYEQYF.

A single count supports this clone. V gene TRBV15 combines with J gene TRBJ2-1; D uncertain. Deletions cut 3 bases from V and 7 bases from J, with 13 bases between. CDR1 and CDR2 (germline): LNHNV, YYDKDF (reference sequence). The CDR3 has 14 residues. In DNA, the CDR3 is TGTGCCACCAGCAGTCCTGGAATCTGGAATGAGCAGTTCTTC. This codes for CATSSPGIWNEQFF.

The rearrangement links TRBV7-9 to TRBJ1-2, with 8 bases aligning to TRBD1. The CDR3 spans 14 residues. V lost 3 bases and J lost 6; bases outside the gene matches: 6. The germline V gene has CDR1 SEHNR and CDR2 FQNEAQ (reference sequence). The CDR3 here is CASSLQTGVDGYTF. The CDR3 DNA reads as TGTGCCAGCAGCTTGCAGACAGGGGTGGATGGCTACACCTTC.

This sequence joins TRBV7-2 and TRBJ2-7; TRBD2 might be the D (5 bases). The germline CDR1 and CDR2 sequences are SGHTA and FQGNSA. The V end lost 0 bases, the J end lost 5 bases, and 17 bases lay between the germline ends. This CDR3 contains 16 residues. The CDR3 sequence is CASSLAMTRLAHEQYF. CDR3 nucleotide sequence: TGTGCCAGCAGCTTAGCTATGACCCGTCTAGCCCACGAGCAGTACTTC.

This clone has just a few counts. This rearrangement joins TRBV5-1 to TRBJ2-2; TRBD1 aligns across 7 bases. J gave up 5 bases and V 4 bases, and 8 bases lay outside the gene matches. The CDR3 has 15 residues. Per the germline V gene, CDR1 is SGHRS and CDR2 is YFSETQ. CDR3 bases: TGCGCCAGCAGCCCGGGACAGCCGGTAACCGGGGAGCTGTTTTTT. The encoded protein is CASSPGQPVTGELFF.

The sample holds a few counts of this clone. The J gene is TRBJ1-1, the V gene TRBV5-1, with D hard to call. Trimming removed 4 bases at V and 1 base at J, with 11 bases between. The CDR3 has 14 residues. The V gene's germline CDR1 is SGHRS and CDR2 YFSETQ. This chain's CDR3 is CASSLTDKNTEAFF. In DNA form, the CDR3 reads TGCGCCAGCAGCCTTACCGACAAGAACACTGAAGCTTTCTTT.

This chain links TRBV19 with TRBJ1-2; 7 bases agree with TRBD1. Germline-derived CDR1 and CDR2 are LNHDA and SQIVND (reference sequence). This CDR3 has 16 residues. V was clipped by 3 bases and J by 8 bases; unmatched bases: 15. CDR3 protein: CASSIPGTASPRGYTF. As DNA, the CDR3 is TGTGCCAGTAGTATCCCCGGGACAGCTTCTCCGCGGGGCTACACCTTC.

This chain links TRBV4-1 with TRBJ2-1, with 14 bases matching TRBD2. CDR1 and CDR2 from the germline V gene are MGHRA and YSYEKL. There are 15 residues in the CDR3. V lost 3 bases to trimming and J lost 8 bases; unmatched junction nucleotides: 3. In nucleotides, the CDR3 is TGCGCCAGCAGCCACACGGGACTAGCGGGAGATGAGCAGTTCTTC. Translated, it gives CASSHTGLAGDEQFF.

V gene TRBV27 combines with J gene TRBJ2-2; D gene ambiguous. The germline V gene has CDR1 MNHEY and CDR2 SMNVEV (reference sequence). Trimming shortened V by 8 bases and J by 1 base, and 8 bases separated the two germline ends. The CDR3 runs 13 residues. For the CDR3, the DNA is TGTGCCAGCCCCACAGAGAACACCGGGGAGCTGTTTTTT. Its translation is CASPTENTGELFF.

The gene calls are TRBV5-1 and TRBJ2-7; 8 bases are shared with TRBD1. Germline assignment: CDR1 SGHRS and CDR2 YFSETQ. The CDR3 is 14 amino acids. The trim removed 4 bases at V and 3 bases at J, leaving 6 bases unmatched. The CDR3 bases are TGCGCCAGCAGCCCCCGGACAGGGATCTACGAGCAGTACTTC. Protein: CASSPRTGIYEQYF.

This clone has a handful of counts. This sequence joins TRBV7-3 and TRBJ2-5, with D unresolved. CDR1 is SGHTA and CDR2 is FQGTGA in the germline V gene. Between the trimmed V and J ends, which lost 5 bases and 5 bases, there was a span of 9 bases. The CDR3 contains 12 residues. DNA for the CDR3: TGTGCCAGCAGCCCCCAGGTGGAGACCCAGTACTTC. Its translation is CASSPQVETQYF.

The gene calls are TRBV6-4 and TRBJ1-5; a possible D gene is TRBD1 (6 bases). The CDR3 is made up of 13 amino acids. CDR1 and CDR2 (germline): MRHNA, SNTAGT. Between the trimmed V and J ends, which lost 8 bases and 7 bases, there was a span of 15 bases. This CDR3 reads CASSGEEGQPQHF. The CDR3 DNA sequence: TGTGCCAGCTCAGGGGAGGAAGGGCAGCCCCAGCATTTT.

This clone occurred once. This chain joins TRBV5-4 and TRBJ1-1; 7 bases line up with TRBD1. The germline V gene encodes CDR1 SGHNT and CDR2 YYREEE (reference sequence). J was trimmed by 2 bases and V by 0 bases; bases with no gene match: 4. This CDR3 has 15 residues. The CDR3 is CASSLEGARNTEAFF. The CDR3 coding sequence is TGTGCCAGCAGCTTGGAGGGGGCGCGAAACACTGAAGCTTTCTTT.

The chain recombines TRBV30 with TRBJ1-2; D remains unclear. Per germline, CDR1 GTSNPN and CDR2 SVGIG (reference sequence). The CDR3 is 12 residues long. The V gene lost 2 bases and the J gene lost 6 bases, with 10 bases spanning the gap. CDR3 sequence reads: CAWSLQSNGYTF. CDR3 nucleotides: TGTGCCTGGAGTCTACAATCGAATGGCTACACCTTC.

This clone was recorded a few times. The V call is TRBV18, the J call TRBJ2-7; TRBD1 matches at 8 bases. Germline V gene data show CDR1 as KGHSH and CDR2 as LQKENI. The ends lost 6 bases at V and 4 bases at J; junction bases unmatched: 8. The CDR3 is made up of 14 amino acids. CDR3: CASSADRGNYEQYF. The CDR3 nucleotides read TGTGCCAGCTCCGCTGACAGGGGTAATTACGAGCAGTACTTC.

This chain joins TRBV7-6 and TRBJ2-2; 12 bases are shared with TRBD2. CDR3 size: 16 residues. The germline V gene has CDR1 SGHVS and CDR2 FNYEAQ. The junction had 2 bases not matched to a gene; V was cut back by 0 bases and J by 6 bases. DNA of the CDR3: TGTGCCAGCAGCTTAGCGACTAGCGGGAGTGCCGGGGAGCTGTTTTTT. It encodes CASSLATSGSAGELFF.

This clone has a handful of counts. V and J are TRBV6-1 and TRBJ2-3; D is undetermined. In germline, CDR1 is MNHNS, CDR2 SASEGT. The CDR3 sequence is 15 residues long. The ends were cut back, 3 bases at V and 1 base at J, with 11 bases in the middle. Written as DNA, the CDR3 is TGTGCCAGCAGTGAGTCCGGGCTCCGCACAGATACGCAGTATTTT. Translated, it gives CASSESGLRTDTQYF.

This clone appeared a single time. This chain links TRBV6-1 with TRBJ2-1, with D tentatively TRBD1 or TRBD2 (5 bases each). The V gene's germline CDR1 is MNHNS and CDR2 SASEGT. The CDR3 contains 18 residues. V was shortened by 4 bases and J by 1 base, with 20 bases between the two germline ends. This CDR3 reads CASSAHPPQGRSYNEQFF. As DNA, the CDR3 is TGTGCCAGCAGTGCCCATCCACCCCAGGGACGGTCCTACAATGAGCAGTTCTTC.

In nucleotides, the CDR3 is TGTGCCAGCAGCTTAGACAGACAGTCCCTGGTGGCTTTCTTT. Amino acids: CASSLDRQSLVAFF. V and J are TRBV7-2 and TRBJ1-1, with a tentative D call TRBD1 (5 bases). The V gene lost 1 base and the J gene lost 11 bases, with 17 bases spanning the gap. Per germline, CDR1 SGHTA and CDR2 FQGNSA. The CDR3 has 14 residues. The whole variable domain, filled in from reference TRBV7-2 and TRBJ1-1, reads GAGVSQSPSNKVTEKGKDVELRCDPISGHTALYWYRQSLGQGLEFLIYFQGNSAPDKSGLPSDRFSAERTGGSVSTLTIQRTQQEDSAVYLCASSLDRQSLVAFFGQGTRLTVV.

This clone was counted a few times. The rearrangement uses TRBV5-1 and TRBJ2-1; the match to TRBD2 covers 7 bases. Germline lookup yields CDR1 SGHRS and CDR2 YFSETQ. This CDR3 has 14 residues. Germline trimming cut 3 bases from V and 7 bases from J; bases unmatched to any gene: 7. This CDR3 reads CASSSPGRRNEQFF. CDR3 sequence (DNA): TGCGCCAGCAGCTCCCCCGGGAGGCGAAATGAGCAGTTCTTC.

The chain has TRBV10-3 and TRBJ1-2; TRBD1 matches at 7 bases. J lost 7 bases, V lost 4 bases, and 6 bases had no gene match. Germline assignment: CDR1 ENHRY and CDR2 SYGVKD. This CDR3 region has 13 residues. CDR3 sequence reads: CAISGQGDGGYTF. CDR3 DNA: TGTGCCATCAGTGGACAGGGTGATGGTGGCTACACCTTC.